This TCR beta chain was retrieved from a study of T-cell memory formation after mild COVID-19. Overall study findings and caveats: Among CD4+ contracting clones, most were CM and EM, and CD8+ ones EMRA.

This clonotype turned up a few times. Its antigen is undetermined. The CDR3 is 13 residues long. The germline V gene has CDR1 LGHDT and CDR2 YNNKEL (reference sequence). V dropped 6 bases and J dropped 5; count of bases not matched to a gene: 5. TCRdb reprocessed the 5' RACE reads via MiXCR and lists one record per CDR3 protein. The sample holds fewer than 90,000 distinct CDR3 sequences, 11% to 15% seen once. This sequence joins TRBV3-1 and TRBJ2-7, with 9 positions matching TRBD2. Sequencing used PBMCs or a T cell subset sorted from them (not recorded which). The TCR sequence derives from an adult woman who had mild COVID-19 (a few samples of this study predate the infection). Cell type and time point are not known. CDR3 residues: CASSAGGPDEQYF. The DNA of the CDR3 is TGTGCCAGCAGTGCGGGAGGGCCTGACGAGCAGTACTTC.